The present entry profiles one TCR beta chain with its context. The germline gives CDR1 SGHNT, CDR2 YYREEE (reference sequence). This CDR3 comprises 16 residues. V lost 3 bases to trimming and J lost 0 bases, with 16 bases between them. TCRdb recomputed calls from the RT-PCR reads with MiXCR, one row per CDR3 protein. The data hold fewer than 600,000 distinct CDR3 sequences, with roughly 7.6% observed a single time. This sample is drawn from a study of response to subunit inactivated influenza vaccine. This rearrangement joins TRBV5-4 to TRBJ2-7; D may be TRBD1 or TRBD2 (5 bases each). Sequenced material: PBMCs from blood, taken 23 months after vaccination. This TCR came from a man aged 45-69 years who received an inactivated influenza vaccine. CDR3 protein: CASSSTTRQSSYEQYF. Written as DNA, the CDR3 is TGTGCCAGCAGCTCGACTACAAGACAGAGCTCCTACGAGCAGTACTTC.